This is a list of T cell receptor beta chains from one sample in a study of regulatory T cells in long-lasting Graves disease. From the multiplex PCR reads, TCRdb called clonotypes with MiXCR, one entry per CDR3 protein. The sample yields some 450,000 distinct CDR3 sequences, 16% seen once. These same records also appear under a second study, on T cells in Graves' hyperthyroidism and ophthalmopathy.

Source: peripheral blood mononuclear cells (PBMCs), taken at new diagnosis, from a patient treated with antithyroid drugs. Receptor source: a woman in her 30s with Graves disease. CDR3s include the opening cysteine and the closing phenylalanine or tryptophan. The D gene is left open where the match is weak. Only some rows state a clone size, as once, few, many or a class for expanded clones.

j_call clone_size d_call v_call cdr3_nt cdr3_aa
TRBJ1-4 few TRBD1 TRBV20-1 TGCAGTGCTAACGAGAGGGGGCCACGGACTAATGAAAAACTGTTTTTT CSANERGPRTNEKLFF
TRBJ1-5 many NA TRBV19 TGTGCCAGTAAAGTCACGGGATATAGCAATCAGCCCCAGCATTTT CASKVTGYSNQPQHF
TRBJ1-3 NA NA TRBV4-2 TGTGCCAGCAGCAATGAGGCCGTTTCTGGAAACACCATATATTTT CASSNEAVSGNTIYF
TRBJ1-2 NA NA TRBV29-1 TGCAGCGTTGATGGTATATCCTCCTTC CSVDGISSF
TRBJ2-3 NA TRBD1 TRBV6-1 TGTGCCAGCCAGGGGGCGAGGAAAAATACGCAGTATTTT CASQGARKNTQYF
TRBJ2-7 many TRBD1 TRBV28 TGTGCCAGCAGTTTATCCACCGGGACAGGGGGCTACGAGCAGTACTTC CASSLSTGTGGYEQYF
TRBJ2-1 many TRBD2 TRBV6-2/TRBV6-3 TGTGCCAGCAGTTACCTTAGCGGGAGTGATGATGAGCAGTTCTTC CASSYLSGSDDEQFF
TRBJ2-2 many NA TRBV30 TGTGCCTGGAGTGTAGGACTTTACACCGGGGAGCTGTTTTTT CAWSVGLYTGELFF
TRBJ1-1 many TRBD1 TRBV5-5 TGTGCCAGCAGCTTGGTAAGGGGGCTGAACACTGAAGCTTTCTTT CASSLVRGLNTEAFF
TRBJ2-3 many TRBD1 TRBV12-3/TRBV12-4 TGTGCCAGCAGTCCCGGGACAGGGCTCGGGGATACGCAGTATTTT CASSPGTGLGDTQYF
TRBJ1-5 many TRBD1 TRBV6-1 TGTGCCAGCAGAAGGGGGCTGGTAGCGGGGCCCCAGCATTTT CASRRGLVAGPQHF
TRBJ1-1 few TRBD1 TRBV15 TGTGCCACCAGCCGCGGGGACAGACGGGAACTTAATGAAGCTTTCTTT CATSRGDRRELNEAFF
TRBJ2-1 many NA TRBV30 TGTGCCTGGAGTGTAGGCAGGGACGAGTTCTTC CAWSVGRDEFF
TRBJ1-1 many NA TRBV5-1 TGCGCCAGCAGCGACCGTAGCAGGAATCGGAACACTGAAGCTTTCTTT CASSDRSRNRNTEAFF
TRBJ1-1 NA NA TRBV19 TGTGCCAGTAGTATTTATCAGGGGCCGACGAACACTGAAGCTTTCTTT CASSIYQGPTNTEAFF
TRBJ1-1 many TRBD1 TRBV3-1 TGTGCCAGCAGCCAAGAGACAGGGGGCGCAGGATCGGCTTTCTTT CASSQETGGAGSAFF
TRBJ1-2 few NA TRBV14 TGTGCCAGCAGCCTCGGGGGGGCTGGCTACACCTTC CASSLGGAGYTF
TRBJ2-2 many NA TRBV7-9 TGTGCCAGCGATTCGAGGGTGGACACCGGGGAGCTGTTTTTT CASDSRVDTGELFF
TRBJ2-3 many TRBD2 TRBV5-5 TGTGCCAGCAGCTTGGGCGGGAGGGCAGGGACAGATACGCAGTATTTT CASSLGGRAGTDTQYF
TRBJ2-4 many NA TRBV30 TGTGCCTGGAGTGTAGGGGGGTTCAAAAACATTCAGTACTTC CAWSVGGFKNIQYF